This TCR beta chain was sequenced in a study of OX40 agonist ivuxolimab in advanced cancers. Comment on this clone: Its cognate antigen is unknown.

Whole-study findings and limits: In the 0.1 to 3.0 mg/kg range, CD4+ and CD8+ blood T cells had expanded clonally by week 6.

Assay: immunoSEQ multiplex PCR; the TCRdb copy retains only in-frame clones and omits some. The repertoire includes 86,000 or so clones, around nine tenths of them detected once, and around 2.8% sits in the top ten. This material consisted of CD4+ or CD8+ T cells sorted from blood, taken in a trial of the OX40 agonist ivuxolimab. The receptor was derived from an adult with an advanced solid tumor such as melanoma, head and neck, liver or kidney cancer.

CDR3 DNA: TGTGCCAGCAGCCCCCTTGCCCGGTCTGACAACTACGAGCAGTACTTC. It yields the protein CASSPLARSDNYEQYF. The V and J genes are TRBV4-2 and TRBJ2-7; D not certain. Trimming removed 4 bases at V and 3 bases at J, with 19 bases between. In germline, CDR1 is LGHNA, CDR2 YNFKEQ. This CDR3 is built from 16 residues.